Listed below are T cell receptor beta chains from one sample, sequenced in a study of T cell responses to AZD1222 COVID-19 vaccine. Produced via immunoSEQ multiplex PCR; TCRdb's table is partial and in-frame only. The repertoire includes over 95,000 clones, around 89% of them detected once, and 6.5% sits in the top ten. Sequenced material: peripheral blood, taken 28 days after the second AZD1222 dose. Every receptor here comes from an adult who received the AZD1222 COVID-19 vaccine. The CDR3 runs from the conserved cysteine through the conserved F or W. A D gene is named only where the DNA matches it firmly. Expanded clones get a size class; other rows say once, few or many, or leave the size out.

d_gene: NA
j_gene: TRBJ1-2
abundance: NA
v_gene: TRBV9
len: 14
CDR3nt: TGTGCCAGCAGCGTAGGGGCGGACTCCTATGGCTACACCTTC
CDR3aa: CASSVGADSYGYTF

d_gene: NA
j_gene: TRBJ1-1
abundance: NA
v_gene: TRBV18
len: 16
CDR3nt: TGTGCCAGCTCACCATCCGGTATTCTTTCCCACACTGAAGCTTTCTTT
CDR3aa: CASSPSGILSHTEAFF

d_gene: NA
j_gene: TRBJ1-2
abundance: NA
v_gene: TRBV5-1
len: 14
CDR3nt: TGCGCCAGCAGCTTGTCGGGACAACCGGAGGGCTACACCTTC
CDR3aa: CASSLSGQPEGYTF

d_gene: NA
j_gene: TRBJ1-1
abundance: NA
v_gene: TRBV3-1/TRBV3-2
len: 14
CDR3nt: TGTGCCAGCAGCCAAGCTTACTCGAACACTGAAGCTTTCTTT
CDR3aa: CASSQAYSNTEAFF

d_gene: TRBD2
j_gene: TRBJ2-3
abundance: NA
v_gene: TRBV6-6
len: 16
CDR3nt: TGTGCCAGCAGGTCCCGTACGGGACTAGCATCGGATACGCAGTATTTT
CDR3aa: CASRSRTGLASDTQYF

d_gene: TRBD1
j_gene: TRBJ1-6
abundance: NA
v_gene: TRBV28
len: 15
CDR3nt: TGTGCCAGCAGTTTAGCGGACAGGGATAATTCACCCCTCCACTTT
CDR3aa: CASSLADRDNSPLHF

d_gene: NA
j_gene: TRBJ1-2
abundance: NA
v_gene: TRBV28
len: 14
CDR3nt: TGTGCCAGCAGACCTATGGGGACCGACTATGGCTACACCTTC
CDR3aa: CASRPMGTDYGYTF

d_gene: NA
j_gene: TRBJ2-7
abundance: NA
v_gene: TRBV6-5
len: 13
CDR3nt: TGTGCCAGCAGAATAGGCCCGGGAGTCGAGCAGTACTTC
CDR3aa: CASRIGPGVEQYF

d_gene: NA
j_gene: TRBJ1-5
abundance: few
v_gene: TRBV4-2
len: 15
CDR3nt: TGTGCCAGCAGCCAAGATGAGGCGGATTATCAGCCCCAGCATTTT
CDR3aa: CASSQDEADYQPQHF

d_gene: NA
j_gene: TRBJ1-2
abundance: NA
v_gene: TRBV19
len: 16
CDR3nt: TGTGCCAGTTTCCCAGGTCAGGGTAAGGCGAACTATGGCTACACCTTC
CDR3aa: CASFPGQGKANYGYTF

d_gene: TRBD2
j_gene: TRBJ2-4
abundance: NA
v_gene: TRBV27
len: 15
CDR3nt: TGTGCCAGCAGTTTATCCCTTACCGGGGGGAACATTCAGTACTTC
CDR3aa: CASSLSLTGGNIQYF

d_gene: NA
j_gene: TRBJ1-2
abundance: once
v_gene: TRBV15
len: 14
CDR3nt: TGTGCCACCAGCATCCGGGAGGAAGTCTATGGCTACACCTTC
CDR3aa: CATSIREEVYGYTF

d_gene: NA
j_gene: TRBJ2-5
abundance: NA
v_gene: TRBV4-1
len: 11
CDR3nt: TGCGCCAGCGGGGGCCTGGAGACCCAGTACTTC
CDR3aa: CASGGLETQYF

d_gene: NA
j_gene: TRBJ1-2
abundance: NA
v_gene: TRBV11-3
len: 18
CDR3nt: TGTGCCAGCAGCTTAGATCTCGAACCAGGGGCGCAGAACTATGGCTACACCTTC
CDR3aa: CASSLDLEPGAQNYGYTF

d_gene: NA
j_gene: TRBJ1-4
abundance: NA
v_gene: TRBV5-8
len: 15
CDR3nt: TGTGCCAGCAGCTTGGAGGGACCGTCTAATGAAAAACTGTTTTTT
CDR3aa: CASSLEGPSNEKLFF

d_gene: NA
j_gene: TRBJ2-7
abundance: NA
v_gene: TRBV5-1
len: 14
CDR3nt: TGCGCCAGCAGCTTGAATGGTGCGGCCTACGAGCAGTACTTC
CDR3aa: CASSLNGAAYEQYF

d_gene: TRBD1
j_gene: TRBJ1-6
abundance: NA
v_gene: TRBV6-5
len: 15
CDR3nt: TGTGCCAGCAGTCTGACAGGGGATTATAATTCACCCCTCCACTTT
CDR3aa: CASSLTGDYNSPLHF

d_gene: TRBD2
j_gene: TRBJ2-2
abundance: NA
v_gene: TRBV5-1
len: 15
CDR3nt: TGCGCCAGCAGCTTGGCAGCGGGGAGTCCCGGGGAGCTGTTTTTT
CDR3aa: CASSLAAGSPGELFF

d_gene: TRBD1
j_gene: TRBJ1-1
abundance: NA
v_gene: TRBV10-3
len: 13
CDR3nt: TGTGCCATCAAGACAGGGTCGAACACTGAAGCTTTCTTT
CDR3aa: CAIKTGSNTEAFF

d_gene: TRBD2
j_gene: TRBJ2-5
abundance: NA
v_gene: TRBV9
len: 16
CDR3nt: TGTGCCAGCAGCCCCGGGGCTAGCGGGGGGCAAGAGACCCAGTACTTC
CDR3aa: CASSPGASGGQETQYF

d_gene: TRBD1
j_gene: TRBJ2-7
abundance: NA
v_gene: TRBV5-6
len: 15
CDR3nt: TGTGCCAGCAGCACCGACAGGGCCAGCTCCTACGAGCAGTACTTC
CDR3aa: CASSTDRASSYEQYF

d_gene: NA
j_gene: TRBJ2-7
abundance: NA
v_gene: TRBV6-2/TRBV6-3
len: 16
CDR3nt: TGTGCCAGCAGGTACGCCGGTGGAGGGGGGACATACGAGCAGTACTTC
CDR3aa: CASRYAGGGGTYEQYF

d_gene: NA
j_gene: TRBJ2-3
abundance: NA
v_gene: TRBV5-1
len: 16
CDR3nt: TGCGCCAGCAGCTTGGCGGGAAACAGGGCGGTAGATACGCAGTATTTT
CDR3aa: CASSLAGNRAVDTQYF

d_gene: NA
j_gene: TRBJ1-5
abundance: NA
v_gene: TRBV6-2/TRBV6-3
len: 16
CDR3nt: TGTGCCAGCAGTTACTTTCAGGGCGTCGTGGGTCAGCCCCAGCATTTT
CDR3aa: CASSYFQGVVGQPQHF

d_gene: NA
j_gene: TRBJ2-7
abundance: once
v_gene: TRBV3-1/TRBV3-2
len: 15
CDR3nt: TGTGCCAGCAGCCAAAGGGGGGGCCCCTCCTACGAGCAGTACTTC
CDR3aa: CASSQRGGPSYEQYF

d_gene: NA
j_gene: TRBJ2-4
abundance: NA
v_gene: TRBV24-1
len: 13
CDR3nt: TGTGCCACCAGTGACGGTGCCAAAAACATTCAGTACTTC
CDR3aa: CATSDGAKNIQYF

d_gene: NA
j_gene: TRBJ2-3
abundance: NA
v_gene: TRBV25-1
len: 14
CDR3nt: TGTGCCAGCAGCCCGGCTAGCCTCACAGATACGCAGTATTTT
CDR3aa: CASSPASLTDTQYF

d_gene: NA
j_gene: TRBJ1-6
abundance: NA
v_gene: TRBV7-2
len: 14
CDR3nt: TGTGCCAGCAGCTCCATGGGACTAGGGTCACCCCTCCACTTT
CDR3aa: CASSSMGLGSPLHF

d_gene: NA
j_gene: TRBJ2-5
abundance: once
v_gene: TRBV11-2
len: 14
CDR3nt: TGTGCCAGCAGCTTAACTCTAGTAGGGGAGACCCAGTACTTC
CDR3aa: CASSLTLVGETQYF

d_gene: NA
j_gene: TRBJ1-6
abundance: NA
v_gene: TRBV24-1
len: 18
CDR3nt: TGTGCCACCAGTGATTTGGAGCTCTTGGCAGCGGGTCGGTCACCCCTCCACTTT
CDR3aa: CATSDLELLAAGRSPLHF

d_gene: NA
j_gene: TRBJ1-1
abundance: NA
v_gene: TRBV18
len: 13
CDR3nt: TGTGCCAGCTCACCCGGAAGGGACACTGAAGCTTTCTTT
CDR3aa: CASSPGRDTEAFF

d_gene: NA
j_gene: TRBJ2-7
abundance: NA
v_gene: TRBV6-2/TRBV6-3
len: 13
CDR3nt: TGTGCCAGCAGTTATGAACAGTCCTACGAGCAGTACTTC
CDR3aa: CASSYEQSYEQYF

d_gene: NA
j_gene: TRBJ2-3
abundance: NA
v_gene: TRBV7-6
len: 17
CDR3nt: TGTGCCAGCAGCTTAGCGAGTTGGGGGGCGAGCACAGATACGCAGTATTTT
CDR3aa: CASSLASWGASTDTQYF

d_gene: NA
j_gene: TRBJ1-5
abundance: NA
v_gene: TRBV12-5
len: 13
CDR3nt: TGTGCTAGTGGTTTGGCCTGGGGCGCGCCCCAGCATTTT
CDR3aa: CASGLAWGAPQHF

d_gene: NA
j_gene: TRBJ2-1
abundance: NA
v_gene: TRBV7-2
len: 11
CDR3nt: TGTGCCAGCAGGAACGACAATGAGCAGTTCTTC
CDR3aa: CASRNDNEQFF

d_gene: TRBD2
j_gene: TRBJ2-7
abundance: NA
v_gene: TRBV7-2
len: 17
CDR3nt: TGTGCCAGCAGCTTATTGGCTAGCGGGGGGAAGACCTACGAGCAGTACTTC
CDR3aa: CASSLLASGGKTYEQYF

d_gene: NA
j_gene: TRBJ2-1
abundance: NA
v_gene: TRBV4-2
len: 14
CDR3nt: TGTGCCAGCAGCCCTTCGGGGGTCTACAATGAGCAGTTCTTC
CDR3aa: CASSPSGVYNEQFF

d_gene: TRBD1
j_gene: TRBJ1-1
abundance: NA
v_gene: TRBV7-3
len: 18
CDR3nt: TGTGCCAGCAGCCCGAATGAGGGACAGGGGAAGCGAATTACTGAAGCTTTCTTT
CDR3aa: CASSPNEGQGKRITEAFF

d_gene: NA
j_gene: TRBJ1-4
abundance: NA
v_gene: TRBV19
len: 10
CDR3nt: TGTGCCAGGGGGGACTGGGCCCTGTTTTTT
CDR3aa: CARGDWALFF

d_gene: TRBD1
j_gene: TRBJ2-3
abundance: NA
v_gene: TRBV2
len: 14
CDR3nt: TGTGCCAGCAGTGGGGACAGGGGGCAGGATACGCAGTATTTT
CDR3aa: CASSGDRGQDTQYF

d_gene: TRBD1
j_gene: TRBJ2-1
abundance: NA
v_gene: TRBV9
len: 17
CDR3nt: TGTGCCAGCAGCGTAGCTGTTCTGGACAGGTCCTACAATGAGCAGTTCTTC
CDR3aa: CASSVAVLDRSYNEQFF

d_gene: TRBD2
j_gene: TRBJ2-1
abundance: NA
v_gene: TRBV3-1/TRBV3-2
len: 17
CDR3nt: TGTGCCAGCAGCCAAGATCCGACGGGACTAGCGAAGAATGAGCAGTTCTTC
CDR3aa: CASSQDPTGLAKNEQFF

d_gene: TRBD2
j_gene: TRBJ2-7
abundance: NA
v_gene: TRBV27
len: 14
CDR3nt: TGTGCCAGCAGTCCGAGCGGGGGAAGCCACGAGCAGTACTTC
CDR3aa: CASSPSGGSHEQYF

d_gene: NA
j_gene: TRBJ2-7
abundance: NA
v_gene: TRBV6-5
len: 15
CDR3nt: TGTGCCAGCAGACCTCCTAGGGACACGAACTACGAGCAGTACTTC
CDR3aa: CASRPPRDTNYEQYF

d_gene: NA
j_gene: TRBJ1-4
abundance: once
v_gene: TRBV11-1
len: 12
CDR3nt: TGTGCCAGCAGCTCCAGCAATGAAAAACTGTTTTTT
CDR3aa: CASSSSNEKLFF

d_gene: NA
j_gene: TRBJ1-6
abundance: NA
v_gene: TRBV11-2
len: 15
CDR3nt: TGTGCCAGCAGCTCCGAACTCATGGGGAATTCACCCCTCCACTTT
CDR3aa: CASSSELMGNSPLHF

d_gene: NA
j_gene: TRBJ2-7
abundance: NA
v_gene: TRBV2
len: 13
CDR3nt: TGTGCCAGCATGCCGGCAGGTACCTACGAGCAGTACTTC
CDR3aa: CASMPAGTYEQYF

d_gene: NA
j_gene: TRBJ1-5
abundance: NA
v_gene: TRBV4-1
len: 13
CDR3nt: TGCGCCAGCAGCCGACAGAGAGGGACCCCCCAGCATTTT
CDR3aa: CASSRQRGTPQHF

d_gene: NA
j_gene: TRBJ1-5
abundance: NA
v_gene: TRBV6-5
len: 15
CDR3nt: TGTGCCAGCAGCCAAACATGGGGTAGCAATCAGCCCCAGCATTTT
CDR3aa: CASSQTWGSNQPQHF